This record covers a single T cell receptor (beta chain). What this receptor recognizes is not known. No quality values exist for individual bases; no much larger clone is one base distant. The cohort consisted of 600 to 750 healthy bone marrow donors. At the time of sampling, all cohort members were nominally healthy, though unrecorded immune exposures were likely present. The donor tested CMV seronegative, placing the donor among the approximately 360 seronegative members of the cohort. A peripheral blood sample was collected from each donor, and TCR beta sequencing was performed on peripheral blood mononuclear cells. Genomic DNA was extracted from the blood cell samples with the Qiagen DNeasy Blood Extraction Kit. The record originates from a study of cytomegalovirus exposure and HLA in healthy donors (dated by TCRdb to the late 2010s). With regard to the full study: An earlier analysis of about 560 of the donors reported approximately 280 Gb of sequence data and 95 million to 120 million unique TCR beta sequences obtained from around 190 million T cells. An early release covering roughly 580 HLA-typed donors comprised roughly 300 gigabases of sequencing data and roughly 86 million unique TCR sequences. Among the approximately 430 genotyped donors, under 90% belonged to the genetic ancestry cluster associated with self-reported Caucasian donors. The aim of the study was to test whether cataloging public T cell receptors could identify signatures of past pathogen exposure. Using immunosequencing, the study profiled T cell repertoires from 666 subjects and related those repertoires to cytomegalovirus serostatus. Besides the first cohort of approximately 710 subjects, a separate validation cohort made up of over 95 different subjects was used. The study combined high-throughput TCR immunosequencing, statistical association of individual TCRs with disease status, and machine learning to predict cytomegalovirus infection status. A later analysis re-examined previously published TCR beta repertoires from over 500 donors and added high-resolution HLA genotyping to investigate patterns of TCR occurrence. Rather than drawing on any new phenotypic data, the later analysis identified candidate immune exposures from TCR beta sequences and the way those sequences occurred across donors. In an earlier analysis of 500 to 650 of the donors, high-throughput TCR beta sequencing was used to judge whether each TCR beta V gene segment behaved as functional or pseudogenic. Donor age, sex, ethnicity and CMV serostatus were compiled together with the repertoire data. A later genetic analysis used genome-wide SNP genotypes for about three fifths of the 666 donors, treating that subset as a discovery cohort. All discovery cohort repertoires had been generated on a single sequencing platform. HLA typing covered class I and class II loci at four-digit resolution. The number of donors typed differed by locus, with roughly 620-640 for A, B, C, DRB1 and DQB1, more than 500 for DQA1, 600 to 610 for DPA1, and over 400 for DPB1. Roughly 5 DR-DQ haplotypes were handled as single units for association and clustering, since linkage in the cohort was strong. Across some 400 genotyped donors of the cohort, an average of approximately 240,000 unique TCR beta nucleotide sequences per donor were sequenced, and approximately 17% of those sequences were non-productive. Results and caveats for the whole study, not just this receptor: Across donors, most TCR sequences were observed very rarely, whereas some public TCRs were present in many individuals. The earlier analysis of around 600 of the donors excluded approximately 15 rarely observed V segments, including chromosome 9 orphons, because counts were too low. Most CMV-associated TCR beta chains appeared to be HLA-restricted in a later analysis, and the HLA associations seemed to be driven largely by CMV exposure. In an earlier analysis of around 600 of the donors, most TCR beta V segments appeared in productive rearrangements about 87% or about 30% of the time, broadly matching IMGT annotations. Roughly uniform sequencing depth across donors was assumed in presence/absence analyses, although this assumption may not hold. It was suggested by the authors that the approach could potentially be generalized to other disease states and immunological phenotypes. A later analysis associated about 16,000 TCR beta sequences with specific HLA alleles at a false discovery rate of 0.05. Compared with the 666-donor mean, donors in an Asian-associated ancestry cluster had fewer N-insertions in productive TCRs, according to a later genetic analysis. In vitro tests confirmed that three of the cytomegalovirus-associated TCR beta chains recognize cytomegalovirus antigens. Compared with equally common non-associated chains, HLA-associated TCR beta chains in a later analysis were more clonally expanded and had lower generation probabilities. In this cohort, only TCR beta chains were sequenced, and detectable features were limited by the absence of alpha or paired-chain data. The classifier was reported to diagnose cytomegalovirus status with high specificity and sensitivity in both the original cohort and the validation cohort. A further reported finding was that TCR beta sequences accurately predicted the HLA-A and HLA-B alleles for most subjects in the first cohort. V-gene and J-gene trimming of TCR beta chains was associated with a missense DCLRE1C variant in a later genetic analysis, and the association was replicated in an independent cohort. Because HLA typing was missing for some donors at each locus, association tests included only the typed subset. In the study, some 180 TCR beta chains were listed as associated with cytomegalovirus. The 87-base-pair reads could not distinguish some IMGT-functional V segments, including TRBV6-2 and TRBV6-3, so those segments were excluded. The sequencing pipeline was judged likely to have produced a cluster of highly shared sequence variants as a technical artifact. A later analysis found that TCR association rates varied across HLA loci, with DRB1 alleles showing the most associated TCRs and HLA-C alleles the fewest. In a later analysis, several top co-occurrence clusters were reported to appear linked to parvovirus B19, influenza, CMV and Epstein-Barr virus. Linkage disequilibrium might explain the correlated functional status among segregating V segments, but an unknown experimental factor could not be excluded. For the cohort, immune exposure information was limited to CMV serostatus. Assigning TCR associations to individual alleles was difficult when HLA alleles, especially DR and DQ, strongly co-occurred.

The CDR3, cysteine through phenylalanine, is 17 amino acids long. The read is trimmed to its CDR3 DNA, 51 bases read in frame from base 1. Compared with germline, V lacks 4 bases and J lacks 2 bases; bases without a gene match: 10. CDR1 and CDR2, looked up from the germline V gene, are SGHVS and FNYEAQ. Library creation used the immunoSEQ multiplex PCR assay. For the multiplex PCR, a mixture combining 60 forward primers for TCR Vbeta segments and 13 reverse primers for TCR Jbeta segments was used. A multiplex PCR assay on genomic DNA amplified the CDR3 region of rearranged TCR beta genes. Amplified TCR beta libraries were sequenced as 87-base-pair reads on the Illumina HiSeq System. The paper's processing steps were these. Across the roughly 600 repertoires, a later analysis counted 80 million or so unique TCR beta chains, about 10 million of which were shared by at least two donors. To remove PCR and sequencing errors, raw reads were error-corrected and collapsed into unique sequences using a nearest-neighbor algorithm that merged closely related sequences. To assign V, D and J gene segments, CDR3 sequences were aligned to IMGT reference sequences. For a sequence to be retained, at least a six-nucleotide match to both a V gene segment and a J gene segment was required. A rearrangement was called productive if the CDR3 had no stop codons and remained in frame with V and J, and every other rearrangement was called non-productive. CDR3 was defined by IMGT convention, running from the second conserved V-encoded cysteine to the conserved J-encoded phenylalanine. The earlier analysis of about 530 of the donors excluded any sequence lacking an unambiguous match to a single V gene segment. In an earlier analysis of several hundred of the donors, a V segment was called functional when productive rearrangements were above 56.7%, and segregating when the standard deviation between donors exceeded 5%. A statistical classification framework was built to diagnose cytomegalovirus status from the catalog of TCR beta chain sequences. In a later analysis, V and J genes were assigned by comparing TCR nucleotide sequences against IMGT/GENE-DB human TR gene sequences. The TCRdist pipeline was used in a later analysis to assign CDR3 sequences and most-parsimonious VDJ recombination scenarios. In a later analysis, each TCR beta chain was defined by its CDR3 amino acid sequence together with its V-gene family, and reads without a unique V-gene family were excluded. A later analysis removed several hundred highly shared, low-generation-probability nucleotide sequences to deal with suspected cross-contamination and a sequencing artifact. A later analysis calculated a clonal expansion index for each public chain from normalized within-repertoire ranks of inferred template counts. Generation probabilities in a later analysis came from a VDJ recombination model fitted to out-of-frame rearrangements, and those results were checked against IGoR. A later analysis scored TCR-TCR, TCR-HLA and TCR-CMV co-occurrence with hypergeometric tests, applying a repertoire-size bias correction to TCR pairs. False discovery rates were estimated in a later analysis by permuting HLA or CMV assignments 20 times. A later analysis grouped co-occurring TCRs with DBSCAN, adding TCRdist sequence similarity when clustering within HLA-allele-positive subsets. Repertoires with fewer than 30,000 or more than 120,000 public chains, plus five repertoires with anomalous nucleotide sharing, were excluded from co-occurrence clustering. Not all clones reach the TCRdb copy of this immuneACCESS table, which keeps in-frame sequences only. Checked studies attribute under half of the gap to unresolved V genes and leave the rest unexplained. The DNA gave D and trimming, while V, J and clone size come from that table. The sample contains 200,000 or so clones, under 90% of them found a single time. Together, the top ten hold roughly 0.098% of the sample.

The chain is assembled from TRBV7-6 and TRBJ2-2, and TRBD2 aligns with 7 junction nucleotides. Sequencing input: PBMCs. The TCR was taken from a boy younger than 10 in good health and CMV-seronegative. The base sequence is TGTGCCAGCAGCTCGGGGAGGGCGTGGACCAACACCGGGGAGCTGTTTTTT. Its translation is CASSSGRAWTNTGELFF.